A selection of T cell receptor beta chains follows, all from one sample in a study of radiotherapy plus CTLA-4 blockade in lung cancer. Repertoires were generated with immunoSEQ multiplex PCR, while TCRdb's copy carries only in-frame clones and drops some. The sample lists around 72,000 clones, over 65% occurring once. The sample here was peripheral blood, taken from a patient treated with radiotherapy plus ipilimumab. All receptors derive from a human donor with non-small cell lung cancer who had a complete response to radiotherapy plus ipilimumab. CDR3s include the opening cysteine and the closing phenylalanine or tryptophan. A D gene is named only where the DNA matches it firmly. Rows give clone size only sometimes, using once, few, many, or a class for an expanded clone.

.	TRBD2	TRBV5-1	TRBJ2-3	CASSAGDTSTDTQYF	TGCGCCAGCAGTGCGGGGGATACTAGCACAGATACGCAGTATTTT
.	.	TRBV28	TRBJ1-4	CASSLKDRYNEKLFF	TGTGCCAGCAGTTTAAAGGACAGATATAATGAAAAACTGTTTTTT
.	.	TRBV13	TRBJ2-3	CASSLGVTDTQYF	TGTGCCAGCAGCTTAGGGGTCACAGATACGCAGTATTTT
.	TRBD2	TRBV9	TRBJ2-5	CASSVPSGLGETQYF	TGTGCCAGCAGCGTCCCTAGCGGCTTGGGGGAGACCCAGTACTTC
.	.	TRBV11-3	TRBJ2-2	CASRLRPNTGELFF	TGTGCCAGCAGATTACGACCGAACACCGGGGAGCTGTTTTTT
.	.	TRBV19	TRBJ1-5	CASSMVAGGNQPQHF	TGTGCCAGTAGTATGGTGGCAGGAGGGAATCAGCCCCAGCATTTT
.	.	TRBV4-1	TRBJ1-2	CASSQPDEPGTPNYGYTF	TGCGCCAGCAGCCAGCCCGATGAACCGGGGACCCCTAACTATGGCTACACCTTC
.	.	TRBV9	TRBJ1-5	CASSSGEVGRQPQHF	TGTGCCAGCAGCTCCGGGGAGGTGGGGAGACAGCCCCAGCATTTT
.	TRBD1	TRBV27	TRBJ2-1	CASTKDVWDRGFNEQFF	TGTGCCAGCACTAAAGATGTATGGGACAGGGGTTTTAATGAGCAGTTCTTC
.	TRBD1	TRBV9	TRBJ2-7	CASSPEGARSYEQYF	TGTGCCAGCAGCCCCGAGGGGGCGCGGTCCTACGAGCAGTACTTC
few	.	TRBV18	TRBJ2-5	CASSPGKGRQETQYF	TGTGCCAGCTCACCTGGTAAGGGCAGGCAAGAGACCCAGTACTTC
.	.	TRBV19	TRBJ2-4	CASTPGRAENIQYF	TGTGCCAGTACCCCCGGCCGGGCCGAAAACATTCAGTACTTC
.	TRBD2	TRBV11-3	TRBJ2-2	CASSFRLAGSTGELFF	TGTGCCAGCAGCTTCAGGCTAGCGGGGTCGACCGGGGAGCTGTTTTTT
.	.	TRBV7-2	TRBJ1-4	CASSLLGIGTNEKLFF	TGTGCCAGCAGCTTATTGGGGATTGGGACTAATGAAAAACTGTTTTTT
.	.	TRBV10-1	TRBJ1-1	CASSGPDNTEAFF	TGCGCCAGCAGTGGACCTGACAACACTGAAGCTTTCTTT